Below are 12 T cell receptor beta chains sequenced from a single sample in a study of blood T cell repertoires in COVID-19 (dated by TCRdb to 2019 to 2021). The library was made by the immunoSEQ multiplex PCR assay. TCRdb mirrors the immuneACCESS table, restricted to in-frame sequences. Some clones are absent from its copies; in checked studies, under half trace to an unresolved V gene, and the reason for the others is unknown. Here the sample has about 21,000 clones; about three quarters occur a single time. The ten most abundant clones make up 10% to 15% of the sample. The sample comprised peripheral blood. The origin of the receptors is a man in his 60s with active COVID-19.

The V gene is TRBV6-6, the J gene TRBJ2-7; 11 bases align to TRBD2. The CDR3 has 16 residues. The V gene end was trimmed by 4 bases and the J gene end by 5 bases; junction bases not matched to a gene: 10. Germline V lookup: CDR1 MNHNY, CDR2 SVGAGI (reference sequence). The CDR3, as DNA: TGTGCCAGCAGTTTTCGGCTAGCGGGAGGTGGTGACGAGCAGTACTTC. This translates into CASSFRLAGGGDEQYF.

The chain combines TRBV5-4 with TRBJ1-1, with TRBD1 matching 8 bases. CDR1 and CDR2 (germline): SGHNT, YYREEE (reference sequence). The trim removed 0 bases at V and 7 bases at J, leaving 5 bases unmatched. The CDR3 covers 14 residues. The CDR3 is CASSLGQGAGEAFF. CDR3 sequence (DNA): TGTGCCAGCAGCTTGGGGCAGGGGGCGGGTGAAGCTTTCTTT.

This clone has only one observation. The chain recombines TRBV2 with TRBJ2-1, with D perhaps matching TRBD1 (6 bases). V was clipped by 8 bases and J by 1 base, with 12 bases between them. Germline V gene lookup returns CDR1 SNHLY and CDR2 FYNNEI. The CDR3 sequence is 14 residues long. CDR3 sequence reads: CASVPGQSYNEQFF. In DNA, the CDR3 is TGTGCCAGCGTCCCGGGACAATCCTACAATGAGCAGTTCTTC.

This clone turned up a few times. The chain's CDR3 is CASSSPQRGGSYNEQFF. The CDR3 nucleotides read TGTGCCAGCAGCTCCCCCCAGCGGGGAGGCTCCTACAATGAGCAGTTCTTC. This chain joins TRBV7-2 and TRBJ2-1, with 7 positions matching TRBD2. Looked up from germline, CDR1 is SGHTA and CDR2 is FQGNSA. Trimming took 4 bases from V and 0 from J; bases not matched to a gene: 9. The CDR3 totals 17 residues.

This clone was recorded once. The chain links TRBV12-3 or TRBV12-4 to TRBJ1-2, with D unclear. There are 12 residues in the CDR3. V lost 6 bases to trimming and J lost 2 bases, with 7 bases between them. CDR3 bases: TGTGCCAGCAGCCAGTCAAACTATGGCTACACCTTC. This gives the protein CASSQSNYGYTF.

V gene TRBV18 combines with J gene TRBJ1-1, with 8 bases identical to TRBD1. Germline V CDR1 and CDR2: KGHSH, LQKENI. This CDR3 region has 15 residues. V lost 5 bases to trimming and J lost 7 bases; unmatched junction nucleotides: 12. In DNA form, the CDR3 reads TGTGCCAGCTCAACCGGACAGGGTAGCCCCCGTGAAGCTTTCTTT. It codes for CASSTGQGSPREAFF.

This clone has just one count. The CDR3 here is CASSYVAGISGTGELFF. CDR3 DNA sequence: TGTGCCAGCAGTTATGTGGCGGGAATATCGGGCACCGGGGAGCTGTTTTTT. The chain carries TRBV6-2 or TRBV6-3 and TRBJ2-2; a weak D match, TRBD2 (6 bases). Germline assignment: CDR1 MNHEY and CDR2 SVGEGT. This CDR3 spans 17 amino acids. The ends were cut back, 3 bases at V and 4 bases at J, with 18 bases in the middle.

V usage is TRBV3-1 (or the pseudogene TRBV3-2) and J usage is TRBJ1-1, with D possibly matching TRBD1 (5 bases). CDR3 size: 15 residues. Germline-derived CDR1 and CDR2 are LGHDT and YNNKEL (reference sequence). V lost 1 base, J lost 1 base, and 10 bases lay in between. In DNA form, the CDR3 reads TGTGCCAGCAGCCAAGGGGAGGGACCGAACACTGAAGCTTTCTTT. Its protein product is CASSQGEGPNTEAFF.

This chain links TRBV24-1 with TRBJ2-7, with D possibly being TRBD1 (5 bases). The CDR3 spans 13 residues. V gave up 2 bases and J gave up 3 bases, with 7 bases separating them. Germline CDR1 and CDR2: KGHDR and SFDVKD. In nucleotides, the CDR3 is TGTGCCACCAGTGATTCCCAGGGCTACGAGCAGTACTTC. It codes for CATSDSQGYEQYF.

The rearrangement joins TRBV3-1 (or the pseudogene TRBV3-2) to TRBJ2-1; TRBD2 matches at 12 bases. This CDR3 has 16 residues. The V gene end was trimmed by 3 bases and the J gene end by 8 bases; junction bases not matched to a gene: 8. Germline V CDR1 and CDR2: LGHDT, YNNKEL (reference sequence). The DNA for the CDR3 is TGTGCCAGCAGCCATCAAGGGACTAGCGGGTGGGATGAGCAGTTCTTC. Protein sequence: CASSHQGTSGWDEQFF.

The rearrangement joins TRBV7-2 to TRBJ2-5; 10 bases align to TRBD2. With 4 bases clipped from V and 5 bases from J, the junction kept 13 bases outside the gene matches. The CDR3 covers 17 residues. Germline V gives CDR1 SGHTA, CDR2 FQGNSA. DNA for the CDR3: TGTGCCAGCAGCTCAAGGGGCGCTAGCGGGAGTGGGGAGACCCAGTACTTC. Protein sequence: CASSSRGASGSGETQYF.

This sequence joins TRBV6-2 or TRBV6-3 and TRBJ2-1, with 9 bases aligning to TRBD2. V dropped 8 bases and J dropped 9; count of bases not matched to a gene: 20. The CDR3 contains 17 residues. CDR1 is MNHEY and CDR2 is SVGEGT in the germline V gene. The CDR3, as DNA: TGTGCCAGCGGCCCCTTTTATTCAGCGGGAGGCCTCGGTGAGCAGTTCTTC. Protein product: CASGPFYSAGGLGEQFF.